This T cell receptor (beta chain) is drawn from a study of T cells in Graves' hyperthyroidism and ophthalmopathy (dated by TCRdb to the late 2010s). For the study in its entirety: Peripheral blood was collected at initial diagnosis, before any treatment. TCR V-J signatures able to tell the groups apart were searched for in a discovery cohort of 95 or so patients, of whom over 40 had Graves' ophthalmopathy and roughly 57 had stable Graves' hyperthyroidism. Prospective prediction of ophthalmopathy was tested in an independent validation cohort consisting of fewer than 20 hyperthyroidism patients and around 16 patients who later progressed to ophthalmopathy. The roughly 100 discovery patients were divided at random into training and test sets in a 7:3 ratio. In more than 5 Graves' hyperthyroidism patients, the study also compared T-cell repertoires from thyroid tissue with T-cell repertoires from blood. After sampling, hyperthyroidism patients received methimazole starting at 30 mg daily, and ophthalmopathy patients received high-dose intravenous methylprednisolone. The paper describes TCR Vbeta CDR3 sequencing of fewer than 150 peripheral blood samples, made up of 43 ophthalmopathy patients, roughly 72 hyperthyroidism patients and roughly 17 progressor patients.

The TCR beta CDR3 regions were amplified from the RNA transcripts. The TCR CDR3 was subjected to a first round of RT-PCR using the HTBI primer set and the Qiagen OneStep RT-PCR kit. Libraries were constructed in a second round of multiplex PCR, after which size selection and purification were performed. The libraries were sequenced on an Illumina HiSeq2000 using paired-end 100 bp reads. On the study's bioinformatics: SOAPnuke was used to process the raw data, with reads discarded if the reads contained adapters or uncalled bases, had a mean Phred below 15, or lacked an exact constant-primer or identifier match. COPE v1.2.5 was used to merge high-quality paired reads, and clonotypes were defined as unique nucleotide sequences. Clonotypes were aligned to IMGT TRBV, TRBD and TRBJ reference segments using MiTCR v1.1. Only V-J combinations with frequency above 0.0001, covering about 99% of repertoires, were analysed. The TCS score was defined as F50 (clonal expansion) divided by E x V (chaos), with BLOSUM62-based TCRdist calculated between CDR3 peptides within each V-J. Welch's t-statistics and random forest reduced around 510 V-J features to around 14, which were used in a naive Bayes classifier (R e1071). TCRdb passed the public sequencing reads through fastp at Q25 and MiXCR, retaining productive beta sequences. Each CDR3 protein appears once, grouped with its most common genes and DNA. It is TCRdb's table, rather than the study itself, that gives the V and J calls and clone size. This sample lists about half a million distinct CDR3 sequences; approximately 23% were detected once. Clones ranked in the top ten supply 49% of the sample.

Study-wide conclusions, independent of this receptor: Most expanded thyroid clonotypes (frequency above 0.001) were also detected in blood, suggesting blood repertoires may reflect thyroid immune responses. During validation, the model predicted progression to ophthalmopathy a median of around six months ahead of onset, with around 65% sensitivity and 72.22% specificity. Sample size was not statistically predetermined, and blinding of investigators to group allocation was not performed. A model built on a 13 V-J signature distinguished ophthalmopathy from stable hyperthyroidism, reaching around 90% sensitivity and approximately 81% specificity in cross-validation and 80%/75% in testing.

About this clonotype: Its antigen remains undetermined. Base qualities are not recorded, but no much larger clone differs from it by a single base.

Including cysteine and phenylalanine, the CDR3 has 13 amino acids. Left in the record is the CDR3 DNA by itself, 39 bases read in frame from the first base. The germline V end is reduced by 10 bases and the J end by 3 bases; junction bases left unmatched: 5. Sequences LGHDT (CDR1) and YNNKEL (CDR2) are obtained from the germline V gene (reference sequence). Ophthalmopathy patients had moderately to severely active disease, with a Clinical Activity Score of 3 or more, a NOSPECS grade of 4 or more, and a disease duration of less than 3 months. Exclusion was applied to patients with uncontrolled infections, other autoimmune diseases, pregnancy or lactation. Diagnoses were based on clinical symptoms, serum thyroxine and TRAb, thyroid ultrasound and orbital computed tomography. PBMCs were isolated from more than 9 ml of fresh peripheral blood by Ficoll-Paque density gradient centrifugation. Total RNA was extracted with Trizol reagent, and quality was checked on an Agilent 2100 Bioanalyzer.

The clonotype was recovered from a woman aged 65 to 85 with Graves' ophthalmopathy. The chain is assembled from TRBV3-1 and TRBJ2-2; the central 7 bases match TRBD2. The specimen sequenced was blood. In nucleotide form, the sequence is TGTGCCACCGGGACTACTCACACCGGGGAGCTGTTTTTT. It translates as CATGTTHTGELFF.